The 22 T cell receptor beta chains below were found in one sample sequenced in a study of T cell responses to AZD1222 COVID-19 vaccine. The data were produced by immunoSEQ multiplex PCR, yet TCRdb's version contains in-frame clones alone and is incomplete. The sample consists of 100,000 to 150,000 clones, around 87% of them appearing once. This specimen consisted of peripheral blood, obtained on day 0 of AZD1222 vaccination. Receptor source: an adult in good health.

The rearrangement uses TRBV28 and TRBJ2-3, with 9 nucleotides matching TRBD1. CDR1 is MDHEN, CDR2 SYDVKM, per germline. CDR3 length: 17 amino acids. Trimming at V came to 4 bases and at J to 2 bases, leaving 10 bases not matched to a gene. DNA for the CDR3: TGTGCCAGCAGTTCCCGGGACAGGGAACCCTACACAGATACGCAGTATTTT. Its protein product is CASSSRDREPYTDTQYF.

V and J are TRBV3-1 (or the pseudogene TRBV3-2) and TRBJ2-7; no clear D gene. The CDR3 totals 13 residues. Deletions cut 2 bases from V and 4 bases from J, with 9 bases between. Per germline, CDR1 LGHDT and CDR2 YNNKEL (reference sequence). Here the CDR3 reads CASSQSFGYEQYF. In nucleotides, the CDR3 is TGTGCCAGCAGCCAATCCTTTGGTTACGAGCAGTACTTC.

V gene TRBV6-2 or TRBV6-3 combines with J gene TRBJ2-2; D may be TRBD1 (5 bases). CDR3 length: 17 residues. V lost 6 bases, J lost 6 bases, and 23 bases lay in between. The germline CDR1 and CDR2 sequences are MNHEY and SVGEGT. CDR3 sequence: CASSPLWGRQRPGELFF. Here the CDR3 DNA reads TGTGCCAGCAGCCCACTATGGGGTCGACAGCGCCCCGGGGAGCTGTTTTTT.

The chain has TRBV28 and TRBJ1-1, with a weak D call TRBD1 (6 bases). The CDR3 consists of 14 residues. V gave up 2 bases and J gave up 1 base, with 8 bases separating them. CDR1 is MDHEN, CDR2 SYDVKM, per germline. The CDR3 loop reads CASSLMTGNTEAFF. CDR3 sequence (DNA): TGTGCCAGCAGTTTAATGACAGGGAACACTGAAGCTTTCTTT.

The chain combines TRBV10-3 with TRBJ1-2; 7 bases line up with TRBD1. The CDR3 length is 12 residues. V shed 2 bases, J shed 11 bases, and the junction held 5 bases outside the gene matches. Germline V gene sequence: CDR1 ENHRY, CDR2 SYGVKD. CDR3 residues: CAISEDQGGYTF. CDR3 coding DNA: TGTGCCATCAGTGAGGACCAGGGGGGGTACACCTTC.

A single count supports this clone. This chain uses TRBV10-3 with TRBJ1-1; perhaps TRBD1 as D (5 bases). The CDR3 loop spans 13 amino acids. Germline V gene lookup returns CDR1 ENHRY and CDR2 SYGVKD. V was clipped by 8 bases and J by 4 bases, with 14 bases between them. CDR3 coding DNA: TGTGCCATCCAAGCGGGGGTGGTCACTGAAGCTTTCTTT. Translating it yields CAIQAGVVTEAFF.

The V call is TRBV28, the J call TRBJ2-7, with D perhaps TRBD2 (6 bases). The germline V and J ends were trimmed by 3 bases and 2 bases, with 14 bases remaining between them. The CDR3 is 15 residues long. Germline CDR1 is MDHEN and CDR2 is SYDVKM. CDR3 sequence: CASSLPGAGPYEQYF. DNA of the CDR3: TGTGCCAGCAGTTTGCCCGGGGCGGGGCCCTACGAGCAGTACTTC.

This clone was seen a single time. CDR3: CASSLGLGQGLYEQYF. Written as DNA, the CDR3 is TGCGCCAGCAGCTTGGGATTGGGACAGGGCCTGTACGAGCAGTACTTC. The genes are TRBV5-1 and TRBJ2-7; 9 bases align to TRBD1. The germline CDR1 and CDR2 sequences are SGHRS and YFSETQ. CDR3 length equals 16 residues. Losses at the gene ends were 0 bases for V and 4 bases for J; bases not matched to a gene: 8.

The V call is TRBV20-1, the J call TRBJ1-1; no reliable D call. The CDR3 consists of 9 residues. Per the germline V gene, CDR1 is DFQATT and CDR2 is SNEGSKA (reference sequence). The V end lost 4 bases, the J end lost 3 bases, and 0 bases lay between the germline ends. The CDR3 loop reads CSANTEAFF. CDR3 DNA sequence: TGCAGTGCTAACACTGAAGCTTTCTTT.

The chain has TRBV7-8 and TRBJ2-5, with D unclear. In germline, CDR1 is SGHVS, CDR2 FQNEAQ. The V and J ends lost 2 bases and 1 base respectively, with 11 bases between them. The CDR3 contains 15 residues. In nucleotides, the CDR3 is TGTGCCAGCAGCTTATTTGAACAGATCCAAGAGACCCAGTACTTC. Residues: CASSLFEQIQETQYF. Full variable domain (rest looked up from reference TRBV7-8 and TRBJ2-5): GAGVSQSPRYKVAKRGQDVALRCDPISGHVSLFWYQQALGQGPEFLTYFQNEAQLDKSGLPSDRFFAERPEGSVSTLKIQRTQQEDSAVYLCASSLFEQIQETQYFGPGTRLLVL.

The chain links TRBV7-6 to TRBJ2-3, with no clear D. This CDR3 spans 13 amino acids. Germline V gives CDR1 SGHVS, CDR2 FNYEAQ. Trimming cost V 6 bases and J 1 base, with 8 bases left between them. The CDR3 protein is CASRARGTDTQYF. The DNA of the CDR3 is TGTGCCAGCAGGGCGCGAGGCACAGATACGCAGTATTTT.

The chain carries TRBV19 and TRBJ1-2; a weak D match, TRBD1 (5 bases). The V gene lost 6 bases and the J gene lost 1 base, with 12 bases spanning the gap. This CDR3 is 14 amino acids long. Looked up from germline, CDR1 is LNHDA and CDR2 is SQIVND (reference sequence). For the CDR3, the DNA is TGTGCCAGTAGATTGGACATTAGTAACTATGGCTACACCTTC. Amino acid sequence: CASRLDISNYGYTF.

This sequence joins TRBV6-2 or TRBV6-3 and TRBJ1-6; possibly TRBD1 for D (6 bases). V dropped 0 bases and J dropped 9 bases, with 9 bases sitting between them. The CDR3 covers 14 residues. The germline V gene encodes CDR1 MNHEY and CDR2 SVGEGT. The CDR3 reads CASSYSRTVSPLHF. The CDR3, as DNA: TGTGCCAGCAGTTACTCGCGGACAGTTTCACCCCTCCACTTT.

V gene TRBV9 combines with J gene TRBJ2-5; 10 positions agree with TRBD2. Losses at the gene ends were 3 bases for V and 2 bases for J; bases not matched to a gene: 7. This CDR3 is 16 amino acids long. Germline CDR1 and CDR2: SGDLS and YYNGEE. The CDR3 sequence is CASSAWTSGEQETQYF. The DNA of the CDR3 is TGTGCCAGCAGCGCCTGGACTAGCGGAGAGCAAGAGACCCAGTACTTC.

V is TRBV18 and J is TRBJ2-5, with D tentatively TRBD1 (6 bases). Per germline, CDR1 KGHSH and CDR2 LQKENI. V lost 5 bases and J 1 base, leaving 8 bases between the germline ends. The CDR3 extends over 13 amino acids. The CDR3 loop reads CASSTGTQETQYF. In DNA form, the CDR3 reads TGTGCCAGCTCAACAGGGACCCAAGAGACCCAGTACTTC. The complete variable domain, with remaining parts taken from reference TRBV18 and TRBJ2-5, reads NAGVMQNPRHLVRRRGQEARLRCSPMKGHSHVYWYRQLPEEGLKFMVYLQKENIIDESGMPKERFSAEFPKEGPSILRIQQVVRGDSAAYFCASSTGTQETQYFGPGTRLLVL.

The chain is built from TRBV28 and TRBJ1-5, with TRBD1 matching 7 bases. Germline lookup yields CDR1 MDHEN and CDR2 SYDVKM. The CDR3 has 15 residues. J gave up 7 bases and V 6 bases, and 12 bases lay outside the gene matches. DNA for the CDR3: TGTGCCAGCAGCCGTTCGACAGGGATTGACCAGCCCCAGCATTTT. Protein sequence: CASSRSTGIDQPQHF.

The DNA of the CDR3 is TGTGCCAGCAGTGAGGAGCGGGTCTCCTACAATGAGCAGTTCTTC. This codes for CASSEERVSYNEQFF. The V and J genes are TRBV6-4 and TRBJ2-1; D is perhaps TRBD2 (6 bases). Germline V lookup: CDR1 MRHNA, CDR2 SNTAGT. The CDR3 consists of 15 residues. V gave up 3 bases and J gave up 0 bases, with 9 bases separating them.

The chain employs TRBV5-1 and TRBJ1-2; 8 bases are a match to TRBD1. The CDR3 is 15 residues long. CDR1 is SGHRS, CDR2 YFSETQ, per germline. The V segment lost 4 bases and the J segment 4 bases; nucleotides outside the gene matches: 9. The CDR3: CASSGGQVPSYGYTF. The CDR3 region has the DNA TGCGCCAGCAGCGGGGGACAGGTACCTTCCTATGGCTACACCTTC.

The CDR3 nucleotides are TGCAGCGCCTCATATAACAAAGGCTACACCTTC. This sequence encodes CSASYNKGYTF. The chain carries TRBV29-1 and TRBJ1-2; D not certain. With 7 bases removed from V and 8 bases from J, the gap between germline ends came to 14 bases. This CDR3 is 11 amino acids long. The germline V gene has CDR1 SQVTM and CDR2 ANQGSEA. The entire variable domain, with the rest obtained from reference TRBV29-1 and TRBJ1-2, is as follows: SAVISQKPSRDICQRGTSLTIQCQVDSQVTMMFWYRQQPGQSLTLIATANQGSEATYESGFVIDKFPISRPNLTFSTLTVSNMSPEDSSIYLCSASYNKGYTFGSGTRLTVV.

The V gene is TRBV10-3, the J gene TRBJ2-1; TRBD1 aligns across 10 bases. Germline V gives CDR1 ENHRY, CDR2 SYGVKD. V lost 6 bases, J lost 7 bases, and 6 bases stayed unmatched. The CDR3 runs 14 residues. CDR3 in amino acids: CAISGGQGRNEQFF. The CDR3 DNA sequence: TGTGCCATCAGCGGGGGACAGGGGAGGAATGAGCAGTTCTTC.

The chain joins TRBV13 to TRBJ2-1; 8 nucleotides align to TRBD1. V was pared by 0 bases and J by 4 bases, with 11 bases of the junction left unmatched. CDR3 length: 18 residues. Germline-derived CDR1 and CDR2 are PRHDT and FYEKMQ (reference sequence). DNA for the CDR3: TGTGCCAGCAGCTTAGGTTATTCGGGACAGGCGTCGTACAATGAGCAGTTCTTC. Protein product: CASSLGYSGQASYNEQFF.

A word on this clone: At one boundary the junction diverges from the germline segment, which might be a read error. This chain connects TRBV7-8 to TRBJ2-5, with D possibly matching TRBD1 (6 bases). There are 12 residues in the CDR3. Per germline, CDR1 SGHVS and CDR2 FQNEAQ. This chain's CDR3 is CASSLGLQGENF. Here the CDR3 DNA reads TGTGCCAGCAGCTTAGGTTTACAGGGAGAGAACTTC.